This entry features one TCR beta chain sequence. Original processing notes: Cell counts per sample came from amplifying reference gene primers. TCRdb keeps only in-frame clones here, not all; method: immunoSEQ multiplex PCR. V and J calls plus clone size are reproduced from that table; the DNA served to infer D and trimming. This sample yields 150,000 to 180,000 clones, of which over 70% are seen a single time; over 0.5% belongs to the top ten. The germline CDR1 and CDR2 sequences are MGHDK and SYGVNS. The CDR3 totals 15 residues. Trimming shortened V by 1 base and J by 2 bases, and 9 bases separated the two germline ends. This entry belongs to a study of blood T cell repertoires in COVID-19. The wider study: Whether acute or convalescent, the COVID-19 samples came from the United States, Italy and Spain. PBMCs, B-cell-depleted T cells, or T cells were the source of the cDNA or gDNA that made up the material.

This rearrangement joins TRBV25-1 to TRBJ1-3, with D uncertain. Sequencing was carried out using peripheral blood. This clonotype was obtained from a man aged 60-69 years with acute or convalescent COVID-19. CDR3 DNA sequence: TGTGCCAGCAGTGAATTTGGGCAGGCTGGAAACACCATATATTTT. Translation gives CASSEFGQAGNTIYF.